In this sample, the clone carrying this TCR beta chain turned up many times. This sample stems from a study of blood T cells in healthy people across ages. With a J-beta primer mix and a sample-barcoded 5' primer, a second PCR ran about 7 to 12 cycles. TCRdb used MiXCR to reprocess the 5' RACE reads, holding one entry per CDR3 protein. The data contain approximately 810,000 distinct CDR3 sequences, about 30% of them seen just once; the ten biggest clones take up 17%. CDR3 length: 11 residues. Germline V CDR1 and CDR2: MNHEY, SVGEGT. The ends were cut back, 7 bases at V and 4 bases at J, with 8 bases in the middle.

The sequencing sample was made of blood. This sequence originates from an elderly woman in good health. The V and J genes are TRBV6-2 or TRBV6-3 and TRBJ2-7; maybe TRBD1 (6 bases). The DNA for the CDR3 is TGTGCCAGCAAAGGGGGTTACGAGCAGTACTTC. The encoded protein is CASKGGYEQYF.